The sequence of this TCR beta chain was determined in a study of tumor-infiltrating lymphocytes in primary liver carcinoma. Study-level findings and limits: Just about 7-25% of leading clones were found in every one of five regions. Tumors had a top-250-clone fraction that was significantly higher than blood (p = 0.039).

Each 20-30 mg portion of unsorted bulk tissue served as the source for co-extraction of RNA and DNA. Patients showed chronic HBV infection and an absence of prior treatment. By its share, this clonotype is medium-sized. Its cognate antigen is unknown. The investigators made TCR beta cDNA from approximately 510 ng total RNA, using a constant-region primer. Employing slightly modified ARM-PCR, three nested multiplex PCR rounds were run, and these gave rise to the TCR beta libraries. Forward primers for TRBV1-TRBV30 and a C-beta reverse primer served the first two PCR rounds, at 10 cycles each. TCRdb called the multiplex PCR reads again in MiXCR, with one record for every CDR3 protein. In the table there are roughly 100,000 distinct CDR3 sequences, more than 65% of which are singletons. CDR3 length equals 13 residues. Germline loops: CDR1 MNHEY, CDR2 SVGAGI. V dropped 2 bases and J dropped 4 bases, with 6 bases sitting between them.

The sample taken for sequencing was liver tumor tissue from sampling region 5. Documented subset: tumor region T5, tumor centre. This TCR was sampled from a woman in her sixties or seventies with primary liver carcinoma and hepatitis B virus infection. The rearrangement uses TRBV6-5 and TRBJ1-5; no clear D. The CDR3 DNA sequence: TGTGCCAGCAGTTACGGGCTAAATCAGCCCCAGCATTTT. This encodes CASSYGLNQPQHF.